The entry below gives a single TCR beta chain sequence along with its context. Its antigen is not known. The CDR3 contains 16 residues. Per the germline V gene, CDR1 is SEHNR and CDR2 is FQNEAQ (reference sequence). V lost 1 base, J lost 3 bases, and 13 bases lay in between. These data belong to a study of long-term antiretroviral therapy in people with HIV. Study-wide points: Whereas controls had wider CDR3 length ranges, HIV repertoires had narrower ones. Drawn between about 2004 and 2018, the blood was possibly obtained under older ART regimens. Nothing was known about ART adherence, viral resistance or changes in therapy.

It was version v3.0 of the immunoSEQ assay that was run at survey level. Assay: immunoSEQ multiplex PCR; the TCRdb copy retains only in-frame clones and omits some. The data show more than 20,000 clones, around four fifths seen once. All participants with HIV were treated in the United States. The specimen was unsorted PBMCs, collected 1.9 years after starting antiretroviral therapy. The sequence came from a woman between 45 and 65 years old with HIV. V and J are TRBV7-9 and TRBJ1-5, with no clear D. Here the CDR3 reads CASSLGVGGPNQPQHF. CDR3 bases: TGTGCCAGCAGCTTAGGTGTTGGAGGCCCCAATCAGCCCCAGCATTTT.